This T cell receptor beta chain was sequenced during a study of OX40 agonist ivuxolimab in advanced cancers. Study-wide background: Prior anti-PD-1, anti-PD-L1 or anti-CTLA-4 therapy was allowed; 40% to 50% had some. Findings and caveats of the study: CD8+ T cells were the subset that, on average, had more expanded clones than CD4+. By week 6 at 0.1 to 3.0 mg/kg, blood CD4+ and CD8+ T cells had expanded clonally.

Blood draws occurred at baseline, cycle 4 day 1, and cycle 7 day 1. The data were produced by immunoSEQ multiplex PCR, yet TCRdb's version contains in-frame clones alone and is incomplete. The table records more than 50,000 clones, about 87% of them present only once. For this clone: Antigen: not known.

The CDR3 has 15 residues. The germline CDR1 and CDR2 sequences are SGHRS and YFSETQ. The V end lost 5 bases, the J end lost 1 base, and 12 bases lay between the germline ends. The TCR was taken from an adult with an advanced solid tumor such as melanoma, head and neck, liver or kidney cancer. The chain links TRBV5-1 to TRBJ2-2; possible D gene TRBD1, 5 bases. The input for sequencing was CD4+ or CD8+ T cells sorted from blood, taken in a trial of the OX40 agonist ivuxolimab. The CDR3 reads CASRQDSLNTGELFF. The CDR3 DNA is TGCGCCAGCAGACAAGACAGCCTGAACACCGGGGAGCTGTTTTTT.